Presented here are 32 T cell receptor beta chains from one specimen sequenced in a study of blood T cell repertoires in COVID-19. Using immunoSEQ multiplex PCR, the repertoire was profiled, and TCRdb retains in-frame clones only, with some absent. The profile shows around 120,000 clones, roughly 87% of them singletons. The sample comprised peripheral blood. These receptors all stem from a human donor in a cohort sampled during active COVID-19.

The genes are TRBV5-4 and TRBJ2-7, with TRBD2 identical over 13 bases. In germline, CDR1 is SGHNT, CDR2 YYREEE (reference sequence). This CDR3 is built from 16 residues. The ends lost 4 bases at V and 1 base at J; junction bases unmatched: 5. The CDR3 loop is CASSPGLAGVSYEQYF. CDR3 coding DNA: TGTGCCAGCAGCCCCGGACTAGCGGGGGTTTCCTACGAGCAGTACTTC.

The chain employs TRBV19 and TRBJ2-2; 8 bases map to TRBD1. V was pared by 4 bases and J by 6 bases, with 1 base of the junction left unmatched. The CDR3 spans 13 residues. Germline V gene sequence: CDR1 LNHDA, CDR2 SQIVND (reference sequence). CDR3 DNA: TGTGCCAGTAGTACGACAGGGGCCGGGGAGCTGTTTTTT. Amino acids: CASSTTGAGELFF. Full variable domain (rest looked up from reference TRBV19 and TRBJ2-2): DGGITQSPKYLFRKEGQNVTLSCEQNLNHDAMYWYRQDPGQGLRLIYYSQIVNDFQKGDIAEGYSVSREKKESFPLTVTSAQKNPTAFYLCASSTTGAGELFFGEGSRLTVL.

The CDR3 spells CASSLSTLDYGYTF. CDR3 DNA: TGTGCCAGCAGTTTATCGACCCTAGACTATGGCTACACCTTC. The chain combines TRBV27 with TRBJ1-2; D is uncertain. This CDR3 contains 14 residues. CDR1 is MNHEY, CDR2 SMNVEV, per germline (reference sequence). Trimming took 0 bases from V and 3 from J, leaving 8 bases between them.

This chain connects TRBV19 to TRBJ2-1; a weak D match, TRBD2 (6 bases). Trimming pared 4 bases from V and 8 bases from J, leaving 18 bases between. This CDR3 has 15 residues. CDR1 and CDR2 (germline): LNHDA, SQIVND (reference sequence). CDR3 DNA sequence: TGTGCCAGTAGTAAAGGCGGGGCGCCCCTGGATGAGCAGTTCTTC. Protein: CASSKGGAPLDEQFF.

This chain uses TRBV5-6 with TRBJ1-4; tentative D call: TRBD1 (6 bases). Germline CDR1 SGHDT, CDR2 YYEEEE. There are 14 residues in the CDR3. The ends were cut back, 6 bases at V and 8 bases at J, with 17 bases in the middle. Here the CDR3 reads CASKLEGGGEKLFF. In DNA form, the CDR3 reads TGTGCCAGCAAGTTGGAGGGAGGGGGAGAAAAACTGTTTTTT.

The rearrangement uses TRBV15 and TRBJ2-1; 10 bases are a match to TRBD2. Germline CDR1 reads LNHNV; CDR2 reads YYDKDF (reference sequence). V shed 8 bases and J 8 bases; nucleotides not matched to a gene: 6. The CDR3 has 13 amino acids. CDR3 nucleotides: TGTGCCACCCAAGCGGGGGGGATGTATGAGCAGTTCTTC. This gives the protein CATQAGGMYEQFF.

This chain links TRBV3-1 (or the pseudogene TRBV3-2) with TRBJ1-5, with a weak D call TRBD1 (6 bases). CDR1 and CDR2 from the germline V gene are LGHDT and YNNKEL (reference sequence). This CDR3 is 17 amino acids long. V dropped 3 bases and J dropped 7 bases, with 22 bases sitting between them. The CDR3 is CASSHADRERIDQPQHF. In DNA form, the CDR3 reads TGTGCCAGCAGCCACGCGGACAGAGAGAGGATAGACCAGCCCCAGCATTTT.

V gene TRBV7-6 combines with J gene TRBJ2-6, with a tentative D call TRBD2 (6 bases). The CDR3 loop spans 17 amino acids. Trimming shortened V by 2 bases and J by 1 base, and 12 bases separated the two germline ends. CDR1 SGHVS and CDR2 FNYEAQ come from the germline V gene. Here the CDR3 reads CASSLFAGNSGANVLTF. In DNA, the CDR3 is TGTGCCAGCAGCTTATTTGCGGGGAATTCTGGGGCCAACGTCCTGACTTTC.

The rearrangement joins TRBV4-2 to TRBJ1-3, with D possibly matching TRBD1 (5 bases). The CDR3 has 17 amino acids. Trimming removed 3 bases from V and 3 bases from J, with 18 bases in between. Per germline, CDR1 LGHNA and CDR2 YNFKEQ. The chain's CDR3 is CASSHLSGGDRGNTIYF. The CDR3 DNA reads TGTGCCAGCAGCCACCTCTCCGGAGGGGACCGTGGAAACACCATATATTTT.

J is TRBJ1-2 and V is TRBV18; no firm D call. Trimming removed 3 bases at V and 9 bases at J, with 20 bases between. Germline loops: CDR1 KGHSH, CDR2 LQKENI. The CDR3 length is 15 residues. The CDR3 loop reads CASSPPLTGSRSYTF. Written as DNA, the CDR3 is TGTGCCAGCTCACCCCCCTTGACGGGGAGTAGAAGCTACACCTTC.

This chain uses TRBV5-1 with TRBJ1-2; the D gene is possibly TRBD1 (6 bases). V shed 1 base and J shed 0 bases, with 10 bases lying between them. The CDR3 has 15 amino acids. Germline V gives CDR1 SGHRS, CDR2 YFSETQ. CDR3 residues: CASSLRTAANYGYTF. CDR3 sequence (DNA): TGCGCCAGCAGCTTGAGGACAGCAGCTAACTATGGCTACACCTTC.

Only one count was recorded for this clone. The chain uses TRBV11-3 and TRBJ1-6, with 8 bases lining up with TRBD1. Germline CDR1 reads SGHNT; CDR2 reads YENEEA. The CDR3 is 16 amino acids. V gave up 0 bases and J gave up 7 bases; unmatched junction bases: 5. The CDR3, as DNA: TGTGCCAGCAGCTTAGACGGTTCAGGGGGCAATTCACCCCTCCACTTT. This encodes CASSLDGSGGNSPLHF.

The chain couples TRBV30 to TRBJ1-1; D possibly corresponds to TRBD1 (5 bases). The V end was cut by 5 bases, the J end by 2 bases, with 12 bases between. CDR3 length equals 13 residues. CDR1 and CDR2 from the germline V gene are GTSNPN and SVGIG (reference sequence). The CDR3 DNA reads TGTGCCTGGGGGTCAGGGCGAAACACTGAAGCTTTCTTT. Encoded protein: CAWGSGRNTEAFF.

This chain connects TRBV29-1 to TRBJ1-3; 8 bases line up with TRBD1. CDR1 is SQVTM and CDR2 is ANQGSEA in the germline V gene. The V and J ends lost 4 bases and 4 bases, in that order; junction bases with no gene match: 18. The CDR3 contains 18 residues. The CDR3 DNA reads TGCAGCGTTGGAGGAATACAACCCGGACAGGGACTAGGAAACACCATATATTTT. Translating it yields CSVGGIQPGQGLGNTIYF.

In its sample, this clone was seen a few times. The chain employs TRBV25-1 and TRBJ2-3; D may be TRBD1 (5 bases). CDR3 size: 16 residues. V dropped 0 bases and J dropped 2 bases, with 12 bases sitting between them. In germline, CDR1 is MGHDK, CDR2 SYGVNS. CDR3 amino acids: CASSEYSDRATDTQYF. CDR3 nucleotide sequence: TGTGCCAGCAGTGAATATTCTGACAGAGCCACAGATACGCAGTATTTT.

J is TRBJ1-2 and V is TRBV5-1; no clear D gene. In germline, CDR1 is SGHRS, CDR2 YFSETQ. The V end lost 4 bases, the J end lost 5 bases, and 15 bases lay between the germline ends. The CDR3 runs 14 residues. The CDR3 DNA follows: TGCGCCAGCAGCGTGAACGGTGAGCTTTATGGCTACACCTTC. The encoded protein is CASSVNGELYGYTF.

This sequence joins TRBV7-9 and TRBJ1-5; maybe TRBD1 (6 bases). This CDR3 region has 16 residues. The germline V gene encodes CDR1 SEHNR and CDR2 FQNEAQ (reference sequence). Trimming removed 2 bases at V and 5 bases at J, with 16 bases between. The CDR3 sequence is CASSLITGGNDQPQHF. As DNA, the CDR3 is TGTGCCAGCAGCTTAATAACTGGGGGCAATGATCAGCCCCAGCATTTT.

The chain has TRBV2 and TRBJ1-2; 7 positions agree with TRBD1. V dropped 1 base and J dropped 4; count of bases not matched to a gene: 0. This CDR3 spans 13 amino acids. Looked up from germline, CDR1 is SNHLY and CDR2 is FYNNEI. CDR3 DNA sequence: TGTGCCAGCAGTGAAGGACAGGGCTATGGCTACACCTTC. This translates into CASSEGQGYGYTF. Full variable domain (rest looked up from reference TRBV2 and TRBJ1-2): EPEVTQTPSHQVTQMGQEVILRCVPISNHLYFYWYRQILGQKVEFLVSFYNNEISEKSEIFDDQFSVERPDGSNFTLKIRSTKLEDSAMYFCASSEGQGYGYTFGSGTRLTVV.

About this clone itself: Other DNA sequences within the sample encode an identical CDR3. This CDR3 is CASSFQGNEQFF. As DNA, the CDR3 is TGTGCCAGCAGTTTTCAGGGTAATGAGCAGTTCTTC. V usage is TRBV12-3 or TRBV12-4 and J usage is TRBJ2-1, with D tentatively TRBD1 (5 bases). Between the trimmed V and J ends, which lost 3 bases and 7 bases, there was a span of 7 bases. The length of the CDR3 is 12 residues.

This chain uses TRBV27 with TRBJ2-3; D unclear. The CDR3 runs to 15 residues. Germline CDR1 and CDR2: MNHEY and SMNVEV (reference sequence). Trimming left V 5 bases short and J 1 base short, with 13 bases between. DNA for the CDR3: TGTGCCAGCAGTGCCTCCTCGGCGGGCACAGATACGCAGTATTTT. It encodes CASSASSAGTDTQYF.

This rearrangement joins TRBV19 to TRBJ2-1, with a possible D match to TRBD1 (6 bases). The CDR3 loop spans 14 amino acids. Germline V gene data show CDR1 as LNHDA and CDR2 as SQIVND (reference sequence). V was trimmed by 6 bases and J by 4 bases, leaving 13 bases between them. CDR3 loop: CASRDSLGYNEQFF. CDR3 DNA sequence: TGTGCCAGTAGGGACAGCCTGGGATACAATGAGCAGTTCTTC.

This chain links TRBV28 with TRBJ2-2; 11 nucleotides line up with TRBD2. The CDR3 has 17 amino acids. Losses at the gene ends were 3 bases for V and 0 bases for J; bases not matched to a gene: 3. CDR1 and CDR2 from the germline V gene are MDHEN and SYDVKM. The CDR3 spells CASSLRTSGSNTGELFF. CDR3 nucleotides: TGTGCCAGCAGTTTGAGGACTAGCGGGTCGAACACCGGGGAGCTGTTTTTT.

The chain recombines TRBV21-1 with TRBJ2-3; the DNA was not compared with TRBD2, the D call given in the table. TRBV21-1 is a pseudogene locus. The CDR3 spans 14 residues. CDR3 region: CASSKGLATDTQYF. The CDR3 DNA follows: TGTGCCAGCAGCAAAGGGCTAGCAACAGATACGCAGTATTTT.

This rearrangement joins TRBV19 to TRBJ2-3, with 7 bases identical to TRBD1. Looked up from germline, CDR1 is LNHDA and CDR2 is SQIVND (reference sequence). Germline trimming cut 6 bases from V and 6 bases from J; bases unmatched to any gene: 3. The CDR3 is 12 residues long. The CDR3 sequence: CASSDRADTQYF. The CDR3 DNA is TGTGCCAGTAGCGACAGGGCCGATACGCAGTATTTT.

The chain carries TRBV7-9 and TRBJ2-5; D remains unclear. CDR1 SEHNR and CDR2 FQNEAQ come from the germline V gene (reference sequence). The CDR3 extends over 14 amino acids. Trimming removed 3 bases at V and 5 bases at J, with 13 bases between. The CDR3 DNA reads TGTGCCAGCAGCTTGAGTCCTACCGGGGAGACCCAGTACTTC. Its translation is CASSLSPTGETQYF.

J is TRBJ1-3 and V is TRBV19; D gene uncertain. Per the germline V gene, CDR1 is LNHDA and CDR2 is SQIVND (reference sequence). CDR3 length: 14 residues. V dropped 3 bases and J dropped 0 bases, with 6 bases sitting between them. The CDR3 sequence is CASSITDSGNTIYF. The CDR3 coding sequence is TGTGCCAGTAGTATCACAGACTCTGGAAACACCATATATTTT.

V and J are TRBV10-1 and TRBJ2-2; 8 positions agree with TRBD2. Germline V gene lookup returns CDR1 WNHNN and CDR2 SYGVQD (reference sequence). Germline trimming cut 8 bases from V and 5 bases from J; bases unmatched to any gene: 10. The CDR3 totals 15 residues. In nucleotides, the CDR3 is TGCGCCAGCTCAGGCGAGCGGGGGTGGACCGGGGAGCTGTTTTTT. Translation: CASSGERGWTGELFF.

About this clone itself: One end of the junction fails to match germline, which may point to a read error. The chain is built from TRBV27 and TRBJ2-3; 8 bases are a match to TRBD2. The CDR3 contains 11 residues. Looked up from germline, CDR1 is MNHEY and CDR2 is SMNVEV (reference sequence). Here the CDR3 reads CASSDTGTRVF. In nucleotides, the CDR3 is TGTGCCAGCAGTGATACCGGGACTAGGGTTTTT.

J is TRBJ2-7 and V is TRBV28, with TRBD1 matching over 7 bases. CDR3 length: 16 residues. With V trimmed by 7 bases and J by 1 base, 13 bases remained unmatched. Per the germline V gene, CDR1 is MDHEN and CDR2 is SYDVKM. CDR3 in amino acids: CASINRGAVGSYEQYF. The CDR3 nucleotides are TGTGCCAGCATTAACAGGGGCGCAGTAGGATCCTACGAGCAGTACTTC.

The rearrangement joins TRBV19 to TRBJ2-4; TRBD2 agrees at 9 bases. This CDR3 comprises 19 residues. Germline lookup yields CDR1 LNHDA and CDR2 SQIVND (reference sequence). The V segment lost 3 bases and the J segment 7 bases; nucleotides outside the gene matches: 19. CDR3: CASSINSGLARSYQNIQYF. Here the CDR3 DNA reads TGTGCCAGTAGTATTAACTCGGGACTAGCCCGAAGTTATCAGAACATTCAGTACTTC.

The CDR3 is CASSQPGQGAPYGYTF. CDR3 coding DNA: TGCGCCAGCAGCCAGCCGGGACAGGGGGCTCCGTATGGCTACACCTTC. The J gene is TRBJ1-2, the V gene TRBV4-1, with 12 bases fitting TRBD1. CDR1 is MGHRA, CDR2 YSYEKL, per germline. The CDR3 has 16 residues. V trimming: 3 bases; J trimming: 5 bases; junction bases outside the gene matches: 7.

The V and J genes are TRBV30 and TRBJ2-5; D is perhaps TRBD1 (5 bases). Trimming shortened V by 2 bases and J by 2 bases, and 9 bases separated the two germline ends. The germline CDR1 and CDR2 sequences are GTSNPN and SVGIG (reference sequence). The CDR3 is 13 amino acids. The CDR3 region has the DNA TGTGCCTGGAGTTTGGCAGGGCAAGAGACCCAGTACTTC. This codes for CAWSLAGQETQYF.